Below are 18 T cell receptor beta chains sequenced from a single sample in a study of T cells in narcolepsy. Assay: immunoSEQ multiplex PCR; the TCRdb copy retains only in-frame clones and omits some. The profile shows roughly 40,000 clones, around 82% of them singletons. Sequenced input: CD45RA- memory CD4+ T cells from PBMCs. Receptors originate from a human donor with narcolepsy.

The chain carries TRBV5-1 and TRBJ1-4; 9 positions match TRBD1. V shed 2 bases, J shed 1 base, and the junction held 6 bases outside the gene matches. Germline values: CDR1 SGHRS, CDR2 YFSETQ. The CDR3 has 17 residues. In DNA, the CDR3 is TGCGCCAGCAGCTTTCAGAGGACAGGGGTAACTAATGAAAAACTGTTTTTT. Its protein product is CASSFQRTGVTNEKLFF.

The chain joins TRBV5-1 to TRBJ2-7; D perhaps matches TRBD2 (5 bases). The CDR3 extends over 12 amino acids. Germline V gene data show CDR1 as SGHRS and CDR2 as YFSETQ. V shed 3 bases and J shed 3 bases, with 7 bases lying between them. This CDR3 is CASSSDFYEQYF. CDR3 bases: TGCGCCAGCAGCTCGGACTTCTACGAGCAGTACTTC.

CDR3 protein: CATTSFSLGQGANSPLHF. The CDR3 nucleotides are TGTGCCACCACCAGCTTTTCGTTGGGACAGGGAGCCAATTCACCCCTCCACTTT. The gene calls are TRBV19 and TRBJ1-6; 9 bases align to TRBD1. V lost 10 bases, J lost 7 bases, and 20 bases stayed unmatched. Germline V CDR1 and CDR2: LNHDA, SQIVND (reference sequence). The CDR3 is 18 amino acids.

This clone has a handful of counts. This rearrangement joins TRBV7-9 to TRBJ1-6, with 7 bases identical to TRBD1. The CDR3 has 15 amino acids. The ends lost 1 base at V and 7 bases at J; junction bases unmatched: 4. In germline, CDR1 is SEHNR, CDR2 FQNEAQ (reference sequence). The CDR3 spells CASSLGSTGNSPLHF. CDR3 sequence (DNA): TGTGCCAGCAGCTTAGGCTCGACAGGGAATTCACCCCTCCACTTT.

The CDR3 loop is CAWSWGGGRSLYEQYF. The CDR3 DNA reads as TGTGCCTGGAGTTGGGGGGGAGGGAGATCGCTCTACGAGCAGTACTTC. The V and J genes are TRBV30 and TRBJ2-7; 7 bases fit TRBD2. The CDR3 runs 16 residues. V trimming: 2 bases; J trimming: 3 bases; junction bases outside the gene matches: 13. The germline gives CDR1 GTSNPN, CDR2 SVGIG (reference sequence).

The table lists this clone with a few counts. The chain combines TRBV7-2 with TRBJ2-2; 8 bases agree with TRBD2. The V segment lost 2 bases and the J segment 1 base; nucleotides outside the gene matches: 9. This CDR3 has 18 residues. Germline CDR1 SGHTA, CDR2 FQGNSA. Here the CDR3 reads CASSLFAAGGGNTGELFF. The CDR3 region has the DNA TGTGCCAGCAGCTTATTCGCCGCGGGGGGCGGGAACACCGGGGAGCTGTTTTTT.

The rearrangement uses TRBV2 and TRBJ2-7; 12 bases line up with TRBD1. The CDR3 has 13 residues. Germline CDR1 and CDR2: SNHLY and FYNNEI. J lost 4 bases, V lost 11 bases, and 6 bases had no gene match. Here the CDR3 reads CAGGDRGRYEQYF. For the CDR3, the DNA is TGTGCCGGAGGGGACAGGGGGCGGTACGAGCAGTACTTC.

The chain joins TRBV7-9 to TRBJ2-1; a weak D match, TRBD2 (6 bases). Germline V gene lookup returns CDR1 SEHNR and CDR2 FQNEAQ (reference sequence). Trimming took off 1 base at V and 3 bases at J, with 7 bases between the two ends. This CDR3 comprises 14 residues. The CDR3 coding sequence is TGTGCCAGCAGCTTAGGCGGGGACTACAATGAGCAGTTCTTC. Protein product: CASSLGGDYNEQFF. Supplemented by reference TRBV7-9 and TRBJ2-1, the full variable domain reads DTGVSQNPRHKITKRGQNVTFRCDPISEHNRLYWYRQTLGQGPEFLTYFQNEAQLEKSRLLSDRFSAERPKGSFSTLEIQRTEQGDSAMYLCASSLGGDYNEQFFGPGTRLTVL.

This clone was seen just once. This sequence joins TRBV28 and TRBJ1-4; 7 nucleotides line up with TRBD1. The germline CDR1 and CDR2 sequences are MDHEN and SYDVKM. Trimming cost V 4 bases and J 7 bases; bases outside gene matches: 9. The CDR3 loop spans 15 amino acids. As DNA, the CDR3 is TGTGCCAGCAGTTCGCCGGTAGGGGGCAGTGAAAAACTGTTTTTT. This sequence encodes CASSSPVGGSEKLFF.

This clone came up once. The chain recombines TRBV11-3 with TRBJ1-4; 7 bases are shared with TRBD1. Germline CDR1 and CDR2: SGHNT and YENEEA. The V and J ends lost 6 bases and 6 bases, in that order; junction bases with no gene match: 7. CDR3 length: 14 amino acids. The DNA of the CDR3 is TGTGCCAGCAGTGGGACAGCGGAAGATGAAAAACTGTTTTTT. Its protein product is CASSGTAEDEKLFF.

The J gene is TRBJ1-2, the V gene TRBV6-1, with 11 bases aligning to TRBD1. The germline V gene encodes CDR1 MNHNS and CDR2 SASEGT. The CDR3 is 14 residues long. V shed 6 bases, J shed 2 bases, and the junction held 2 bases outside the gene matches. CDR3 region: CASRDRGRNYGYTF. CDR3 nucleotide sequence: TGTGCCAGCAGGGACAGGGGGCGCAACTATGGCTACACCTTC.

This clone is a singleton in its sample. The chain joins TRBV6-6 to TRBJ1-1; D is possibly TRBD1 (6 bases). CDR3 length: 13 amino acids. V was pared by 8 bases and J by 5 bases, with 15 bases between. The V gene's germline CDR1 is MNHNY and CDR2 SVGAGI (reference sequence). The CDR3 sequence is CASAGGLGTEAFF. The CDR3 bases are TGTGCCAGCGCCGGGGGCTTAGGGACTGAAGCTTTCTTT.

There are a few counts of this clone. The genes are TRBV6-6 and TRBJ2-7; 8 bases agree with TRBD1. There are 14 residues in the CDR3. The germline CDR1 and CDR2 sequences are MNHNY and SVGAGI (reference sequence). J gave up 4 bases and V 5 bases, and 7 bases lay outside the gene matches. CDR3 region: CASSEQGAGYEQYF. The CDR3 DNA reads TGTGCCAGCAGTGAGCAGGGGGCAGGGTACGAGCAGTACTTC.

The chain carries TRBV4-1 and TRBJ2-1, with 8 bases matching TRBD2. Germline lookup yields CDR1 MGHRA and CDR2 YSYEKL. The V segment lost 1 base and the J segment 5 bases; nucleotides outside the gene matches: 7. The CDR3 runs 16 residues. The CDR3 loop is CASSQGEIAGHNEQFF. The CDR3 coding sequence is TGCGCCAGCAGCCAAGGGGAGATAGCGGGGCACAATGAGCAGTTCTTC.

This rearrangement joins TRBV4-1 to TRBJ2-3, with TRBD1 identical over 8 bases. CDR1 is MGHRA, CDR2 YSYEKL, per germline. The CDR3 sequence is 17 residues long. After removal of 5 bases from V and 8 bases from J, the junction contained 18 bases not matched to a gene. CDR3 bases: TGCGCCAGCAGCTGGGACAGAGGGTCAGGGGGCGGCAGTACGCAGTATTTT. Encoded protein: CASSWDRGSGGGSTQYF.

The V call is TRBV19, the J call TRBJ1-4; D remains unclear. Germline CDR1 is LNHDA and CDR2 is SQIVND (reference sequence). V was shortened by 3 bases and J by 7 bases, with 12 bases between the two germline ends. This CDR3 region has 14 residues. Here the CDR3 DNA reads TGTGCCAGTAGTATCCCCGGATTCAGTGAAAAACTGTTTTTT. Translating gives CASSIPGFSEKLFF.

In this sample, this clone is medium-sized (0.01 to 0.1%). CDR3 sequence reads: CASSPVREKLFF. In nucleotides, the CDR3 is TGTGCCAGCAGCCCAGTACGGGAAAAACTGTTTTTT. J is TRBJ1-4 and V is TRBV7-9; D not resolved. V lost 5 bases to trimming and J lost 8 bases, with 9 bases between them. From germline, CDR1 is SEHNR and CDR2 FQNEAQ (reference sequence). This CDR3 spans 12 amino acids.

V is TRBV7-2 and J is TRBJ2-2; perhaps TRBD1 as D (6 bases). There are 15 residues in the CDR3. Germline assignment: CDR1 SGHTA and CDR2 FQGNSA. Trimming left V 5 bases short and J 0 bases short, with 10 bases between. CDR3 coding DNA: TGTGCCAGCAGCCCCTGGACAGCGAACACCGGGGAGCTGTTTTTT. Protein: CASSPWTANTGELFF.